This TCR beta chain was identified during a study of shared clonotypes between healthy human individuals. Overall study context: Each donor's CD8 memory used one plate, CD8 naive two, each CD4 subset three.

Findings and caveats of the study: Shared across a handful of donors were about 4.6% of the naive CD4 clonotypes.

Data came from immunoSEQ multiplex PCR; TCRdb stores just in-frame clones and leaves some out. The data hold about 680,000 clones, with 60% to 75% observed a single time. This clone was seen repeatedly, ten times or more. The antigen remains unidentified. The germline V gene has CDR1 LNHNV and CDR2 YYDKDF (reference sequence). V lost 5 bases to trimming and J lost 6 bases, with 10 bases between them. The CDR3 totals 13 residues. The source is a woman younger than 45 in good health. Sequenced: memory CD4+ T cells sorted from blood. The subset is: CD45RA-negative fraction. This chain connects TRBV15 to TRBJ2-2, with a weak D call TRBD1 (5 bases). CDR3 sequence (DNA): TGTGCCACCAGCCCAGGGTCCTCCGGGGAGCTGTTTTTT. Protein: CATSPGSSGELFF.